These 31 T cell receptor beta chains share one sample of origin, sequenced in a study of blood T cell repertoires in COVID-19. Measured with immunoSEQ multiplex PCR; TCRdb has only the in-frame clones, and not every one. The data hold over 95,000 clones, with 80% to 90% observed a single time. The sequenced sample was peripheral blood. The receptors were sampled from a human donor with acute or convalescent COVID-19. The donor label of this sample is uncertain.

J is TRBJ2-2 and V is TRBV29-1; 8 nucleotides line up with TRBD2. The V and J ends lost 3 bases and 4 bases, in that order; junction bases with no gene match: 7. The CDR3 extends over 15 amino acids. The germline V gene has CDR1 SQVTM and CDR2 ANQGSEA. Written as DNA, the CDR3 is TGCAGCGTTGACTCAGCGGGAGAGGGCACCGGGGAGCTGTTTTTT. Encoded protein: CSVDSAGEGTGELFF.

This clone was found a few times. Written as DNA, the CDR3 is TGTGCCAGCAGTTACTCGATCCTAGGGGACTATGGCTACACCTTC. Translating it yields CASSYSILGDYGYTF. This chain uses TRBV6-5 with TRBJ1-2, with D possibly matching TRBD1 (5 bases). V lost 0 bases to trimming and J lost 3 bases, with 11 bases between them. CDR3 size: 15 residues. Per the germline V gene, CDR1 is MNHEY and CDR2 is SVGAGI.

The chain carries TRBV4-3 and TRBJ2-1, with D possibly matching TRBD2 (5 bases). There are 17 residues in the CDR3. Deletions cut 0 bases from V and 2 bases from J, with 14 bases between. The germline V gene has CDR1 LGHNA and CDR2 YSLEER. DNA of the CDR3: TGCGCCAGCAGCCAAGATAATGGGGAGATCGCCTACAATGAGCAGTTCTTC. Its translation is CASSQDNGEIAYNEQFF.

CDR3 region: CASRDLEEKLFF. In nucleotides, the CDR3 is TGTGCCTCCCGGGACTTAGAAGAAAAACTGTTTTTT. The V gene is TRBV6-1, the J gene TRBJ1-4; D possibly corresponds to TRBD1 (5 bases). This CDR3 spans 12 amino acids. The ends were cut back, 11 bases at V and 8 bases at J, with 15 bases in the middle. In germline, CDR1 is MNHNS, CDR2 SASEGT.

This clone was counted only a few times. The germline gene is not matched at one end of the junction; a read error may be the cause. The genes are TRBV2 and TRBJ1-1, with no clear D. The CDR3 has 13 residues. CDR1 is SNHLY, CDR2 FYNNEI, per germline. CDR3 nucleotides: TGTGCCAGCAGTGAAGCTCCTTTTATAATCACTACATTT. It specifies CASSEAPFIITTF.

The chain uses TRBV27 and TRBJ2-3, with a tentative D call TRBD2 (5 bases). The CDR3 has 17 amino acids. Looked up from germline, CDR1 is MNHEY and CDR2 is SMNVEV (reference sequence). Trimming stripped 5 bases from V and 0 bases from J, with 18 bases between. The CDR3 is CASSGEWPGWSTDTQYF. The CDR3 bases are TGTGCCAGCAGTGGCGAGTGGCCGGGGTGGAGCACAGATACGCAGTATTTT.

The chain joins TRBV19 to TRBJ2-1; a possible D gene is TRBD1 (6 bases). The germline V gene has CDR1 LNHDA and CDR2 SQIVND (reference sequence). V lost 10 bases, J lost 4 bases, and 11 bases lay in between. There are 12 residues in the CDR3. The CDR3 reads CATRTDYNEQFF. In DNA, the CDR3 is TGTGCCACTAGGACAGATTACAATGAGCAGTTCTTC.

The J gene is TRBJ2-3, the V gene TRBV7-3; TRBD1 matches at 8 bases. V lost 6 bases to trimming and J lost 3 bases; unmatched junction nucleotides: 14. Germline CDR1 reads SGHTA; CDR2 reads FQGTGA. CDR3 length equals 17 residues. The CDR3, as DNA: TGTGCCAGCAGACCCCGACAGGGGCCGCCAACAACAGATACGCAGTATTTT. Amino acid sequence: CASRPRQGPPTTDTQYF.

The chain is built from TRBV7-9 and TRBJ2-1; TRBD2 agrees at 8 bases. CDR3 size: 16 residues. Germline CDR1 is SEHNR and CDR2 is FQNEAQ (reference sequence). Trimming at V came to 5 bases and at J to 1 base, leaving 7 bases not matched to a gene. CDR3 DNA: TGTGCCAGCAGCGCACAAGCGGGAGCGTCCTACAATGAGCAGTTCTTC. Translated: CASSAQAGASYNEQFF.

V is TRBV6-2 or TRBV6-3 and J is TRBJ2-2; 7 positions agree with TRBD1. In germline, CDR1 is MNHEY, CDR2 SVGEGT. The CDR3 contains 17 residues. The V and J ends lost 5 bases and 2 bases, in that order; junction bases with no gene match: 11. Here the CDR3 DNA reads TGTGCCAGCAGTCCCTACGAGACAGGGTTAAACACCGGGGAGCTGTTTTTT. Translation gives CASSPYETGLNTGELFF.

This clone has only a few counts. V is TRBV28 and J is TRBJ1-2; weak D call: TRBD1 (5 bases). CDR3 length: 15 amino acids. V lost 4 bases, J lost 7 bases, and 19 bases lay in between. CDR1 MDHEN and CDR2 SYDVKM come from the germline V gene. CDR3 bases: TGTGCCAGCAGTTCTTCAGCAGGGTGGGTAGGTGGCTACACCTTC. Amino acid sequence: CASSSSAGWVGGYTF.

This sequence joins TRBV29-1 and TRBJ1-2; D not resolved. Germline V CDR1 and CDR2: SQVTM, ANQGSEA. This CDR3 has 13 amino acids. Trimming took 5 bases from V and 0 from J, leaving 10 bases between them. The CDR3 is CSVNTQTNYGYTF. DNA for the CDR3: TGCAGCGTTAACACCCAAACTAACTATGGCTACACCTTC.

The chain carries TRBV10-3 and TRBJ2-7; TRBD2 matches 7 bases. Germline V gene data show CDR1 as ENHRY and CDR2 as SYGVKD. With V trimmed by 1 base and J by 1 base, 1 base remained unmatched. This CDR3 has 14 residues. CDR3 sequence reads: CAISEWGGSYEQYF. The CDR3 DNA reads TGTGCCATCAGTGAGTGGGGGGGATCCTACGAGCAGTACTTC.

The chain has TRBV4-1 and TRBJ2-6; 7 bases align to TRBD1. The trim removed 2 bases at V and 3 bases at J, leaving 7 bases unmatched. The germline CDR1 and CDR2 sequences are MGHRA and YSYEKL. This CDR3 is built from 17 residues. In DNA, the CDR3 is TGCGCCAGCAGCCAACCGACAGGGTACGGTGGGGCCAACGTCCTGACTTTC. This codes for CASSQPTGYGGANVLTF.

The rearrangement links TRBV30 to TRBJ1-3; 8 positions match TRBD1. V shed 5 bases, J shed 3 bases, and the junction held 6 bases outside the gene matches. CDR1 and CDR2 (germline): GTSNPN, SVGIG (reference sequence). The CDR3 contains 14 residues. The CDR3 DNA reads as TGTGCCTGGGCTACAGGGGGTGGTGGAAACACCATATATTTT. Encoded protein: CAWATGGGGNTIYF.

The V call is TRBV18, the J call TRBJ2-7; no clear D. CDR3 size: 13 residues. Looked up from germline, CDR1 is KGHSH and CDR2 is LQKENI. The V and J ends lost 3 bases and 0 bases respectively, with 6 bases between them. In DNA, the CDR3 is TGTGCCAGCTCACCCTCCTCCTCCTACGAGCAGTACTTC. Protein: CASSPSSSYEQYF. The complete variable domain, with remaining parts taken from reference TRBV18 and TRBJ2-7, reads NAGVMQNPRHLVRRRGQEARLRCSPMKGHSHVYWYRQLPEEGLKFMVYLQKENIIDESGMPKERFSAEFPKEGPSILRIQQVVRGDSAAYFCASSPSSSYEQYFGPGTRLTVT.

The chain links TRBV28 to TRBJ1-4; 10 positions agree with TRBD1. The V segment lost 7 bases and the J segment 7 bases; nucleotides outside the gene matches: 6. This CDR3 comprises 14 residues. Germline-derived CDR1 and CDR2 are MDHEN and SYDVKM. CDR3 loop: CASMGQGIGEKLFF. The DNA for the CDR3 is TGTGCCAGCATGGGACAGGGGATTGGTGAAAAACTGTTTTTT.

The chain joins TRBV4-3 to TRBJ2-3; D unclear. The CDR3 is 12 residues long. Deletions cut 0 bases from V and 14 bases from J, with 12 bases between. CDR1 is LGHNA, CDR2 YSLEER, per germline. The chain's CDR3 is CASSQDRVVRYF. The CDR3 coding sequence is TGCGCCAGCAGCCAAGATCGAGTAGTTCGGTATTTT.

This chain joins TRBV30 and TRBJ1-6; no clear D gene. Germline V gene lookup returns CDR1 GTSNPN and CDR2 SVGIG (reference sequence). Deletions cut 2 bases from V and 12 bases from J, with 14 bases between. The CDR3 is 13 residues long. The CDR3 bases are TGTGCCTGGAGTTCTCAGGAACAATTACCCCTCCACTTT. Protein: CAWSSQEQLPLHF. Full variable domain (rest looked up from reference TRBV30 and TRBJ1-6): SQTIHQWPATLVQPVGSPLSLECTVEGTSNPNLYWYRQAAGRGLQLLFYSVGIGQISSEVPQNLSASRPQDRQFILSSKKLLLSDSGFYLCAWSSQEQLPLHFGNGTRLTVT.

The CDR3 DNA reads as TGTGCCAGCAGCTCCCGCGTGACTCGCACAGATACGCAGTATTTT. This gives the protein CASSSRVTRTDTQYF. The chain joins TRBV7-8 to TRBJ2-3; D ambiguous. Trimming took off 4 bases at V and 1 base at J, with 12 bases between the two ends. Germline loops: CDR1 SGHVS, CDR2 FQNEAQ. The CDR3 is 15 amino acids. Using reference TRBV7-8 and TRBJ2-3 for the parts outside the CDR3, the full variable domain is GAGVSQSPRYKVAKRGQDVALRCDPISGHVSLFWYQQALGQGPEFLTYFQNEAQLDKSGLPSDRFFAERPEGSVSTLKIQRTQQEDSAVYLCASSSRVTRTDTQYFGPGTRLTVL.

This chain links TRBV5-6 with TRBJ1-2; D may be TRBD1 (6 bases). The CDR3 has 15 residues. The V gene's germline CDR1 is SGHDT and CDR2 YYEEEE. The V and J ends lost 3 bases and 1 base respectively, with 13 bases between them. In DNA, the CDR3 is TGTGCCAGCAGCTCTTGGGGGCTGGTTAACTATGGCTACACCTTC. This sequence encodes CASSSWGLVNYGYTF.

The chain is built from TRBV18 and TRBJ1-3, with D hard to call. Germline V gene data show CDR1 as KGHSH and CDR2 as LQKENI. There are 17 residues in the CDR3. V lost 2 bases, J lost 2 bases, and 16 bases lay in between. Written as DNA, the CDR3 is TGTGCCAGCTCACCAATAGAGGTTTCCTCGACTGGAAACACCATATATTTT. Its protein is CASSPIEVSSTGNTIYF.

The chain has TRBV28 and TRBJ1-5; the match to TRBD1 covers 8 bases. V was pared by 5 bases and J by 1 base, with 7 bases of the junction left unmatched. Germline CDR1 MDHEN, CDR2 SYDVKM. This CDR3 comprises 16 residues. The CDR3 protein is CASSIMTGESNQPQHF. DNA for the CDR3: TGTGCCAGCAGTATCATGACAGGGGAGAGCAATCAGCCCCAGCATTTT. The complete variable domain, with remaining parts taken from reference TRBV28 and TRBJ1-5, reads DVKVTQSSRYLVKRTGEKVFLECVQDMDHENMFWYRQDPGLGLRLIYFSYDVKMKEKGDIPEGYSVSREKKERFSLILESASTNQTSMYLCASSIMTGESNQPQHFGDGTRLSIL.

This sequence joins TRBV4-1 and TRBJ2-4; TRBD2 matches at 16 bases. Germline CDR1 reads MGHRA; CDR2 reads YSYEKL. The CDR3 is 17 residues long. The J segment lost 4 bases and the V segment lost 4 bases, leaving 4 bases of the junction unmatched. CDR3 nucleotides: TGCGCCAGCAGCCGGGGACTAGCGGGGGGGATGAAAAACATTCAGTACTTC. Amino acids: CASSRGLAGGMKNIQYF.

The table lists this clone with a count of one. The V gene is TRBV29-1, the J gene TRBJ1-1; D is unclear. The CDR3 sequence is 12 residues long. Trimming shortened V by 3 bases and J by 1 base, and 6 bases separated the two germline ends. Looked up from germline, CDR1 is SQVTM and CDR2 is ANQGSEA. The CDR3 protein is CSVERWNTEAFF. The DNA for the CDR3 is TGCAGCGTTGAGAGGTGGAACACTGAAGCTTTCTTT.

The genes are TRBV29-1 and TRBJ1-2, with no clear D. This CDR3 contains 11 residues. The V and J ends lost 3 bases and 7 bases respectively, with 9 bases between them. Germline assignment: CDR1 SQVTM and CDR2 ANQGSEA. DNA of the CDR3: TGCAGCGTTGATGGGAGGGCTGGCTACACCTTC. It yields the protein CSVDGRAGYTF.

The chain has TRBV27 and TRBJ1-5; TRBD1 matches at 7 bases. Germline lookup yields CDR1 MNHEY and CDR2 SMNVEV (reference sequence). The junction had 14 bases not matched to a gene; V was cut back by 0 bases and J by 0 bases. CDR3 length: 20 amino acids. This chain's CDR3 is CASSLSGPGTASYSNQPQHF. The CDR3 DNA follows: TGTGCCAGCAGTTTATCGGGGCCGGGGACAGCAAGTTATAGCAATCAGCCCCAGCATTTT.

The rearrangement joins TRBV30 to TRBJ2-3, with D possibly TRBD2 on 5 matching bases. The germline V gene encodes CDR1 GTSNPN and CDR2 SVGIG (reference sequence). The CDR3 loop spans 13 amino acids. V gave up 8 bases and J gave up 2 bases, with 14 bases separating them. CDR3 in amino acids: CARSDQNTDTQYF. CDR3 DNA: TGTGCCCGTAGCGACCAGAACACAGATACGCAGTATTTT.

V and J are TRBV5-4 and TRBJ1-6; a weak D match, TRBD1 (5 bases). The V gene's germline CDR1 is SGHNT and CDR2 YYREEE (reference sequence). The CDR3 length is 14 residues. V shed 4 bases and J shed 4 bases, with 9 bases lying between them. The CDR3 here is CASSPGRYNSPLHF. Here the CDR3 DNA reads TGTGCCAGCAGCCCAGGGCGGTATAATTCACCCCTCCACTTT.

V usage is TRBV30 and J usage is TRBJ2-1, with D maybe TRBD1 (6 bases). Germline CDR1 is GTSNPN and CDR2 is SVGIG (reference sequence). Trimming took 5 bases from V and 6 from J, leaving 17 bases between them. The CDR3 consists of 14 residues. CDR3 loop: CAWATGSRFNEQFF. Written as DNA, the CDR3 is TGTGCCTGGGCCACAGGGTCGCGGTTCAATGAGCAGTTCTTC.

This rearrangement joins TRBV28 to TRBJ1-5, with 7 nucleotides matching TRBD1. From germline, CDR1 is MDHEN and CDR2 SYDVKM. V shed 3 bases, J shed 5 bases, and the junction held 4 bases outside the gene matches. This CDR3 spans 14 amino acids. For the CDR3, the DNA is TGTGCCAGCAGTTTTGGACAGGCATATCAGCCCCAGCATTTT. It specifies CASSFGQAYQPQHF.